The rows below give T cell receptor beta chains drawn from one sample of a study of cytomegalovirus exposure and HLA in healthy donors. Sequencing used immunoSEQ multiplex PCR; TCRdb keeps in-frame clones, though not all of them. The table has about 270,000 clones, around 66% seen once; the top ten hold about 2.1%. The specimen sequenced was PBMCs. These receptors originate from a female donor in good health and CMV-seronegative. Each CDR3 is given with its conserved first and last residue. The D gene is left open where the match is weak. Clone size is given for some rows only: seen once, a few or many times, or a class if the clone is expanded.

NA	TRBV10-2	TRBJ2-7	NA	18	TGCGCCAGCAGGAAGGGGGGGAAGGGGTCAGCCCTATCCTACGAGCAGTACTTC	CASRKGGKGSALSYEQYF
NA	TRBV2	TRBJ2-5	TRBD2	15	TGTGCCAGCAGCGTGTTAGCTGGGGGAGGGGAGACCCAGTACTTC	CASSVLAGGGETQYF
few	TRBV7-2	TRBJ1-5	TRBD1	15	TGTGCCAGCAGCTTAGAGGGACAGGGATTGCAGCCCCAGCATTTT	CASSLEGQGLQPQHF
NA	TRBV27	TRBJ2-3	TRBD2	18	TGTGCCAGCAGTCACTCTTACTCACTAGCGGACGTGGGAGATACGCAGTATTTT	CASSHSYSLADVGDTQYF
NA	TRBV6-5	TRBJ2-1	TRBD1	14	TGTGCCAGCAGAGACAGGGGGTCCTACAATGAGCAGTTCTTC	CASRDRGSYNEQFF
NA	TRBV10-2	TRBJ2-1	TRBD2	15	TGCGCCAGCAGAGATAGCGGGGGAACGTACAATGAGCAGTTCTTC	CASRDSGGTYNEQFF
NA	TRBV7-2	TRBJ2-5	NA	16	TGTGCCAGCAGCCTAATTAGCGGAGCAAGGCAAGAGACCCAGTACTTC	CASSLISGARQETQYF
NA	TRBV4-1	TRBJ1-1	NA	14	TGCGCCAGCAGCCACGCGACAGTGAACACTGAAGCTTTCTTT	CASSHATVNTEAFF
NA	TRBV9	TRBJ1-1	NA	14	TGTGCCAGCAGCGTAGGTGGAGTTAGGACTGAAGCTTTCTTT	CASSVGGVRTEAFF
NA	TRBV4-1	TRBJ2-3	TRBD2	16	TGCGCCAGCAGCCAGGGAGGGTCTTCTTTCACAGATACGCAGTATTTT	CASSQGGSSFTDTQYF
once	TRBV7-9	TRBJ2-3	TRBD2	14	TGTGCCAGCAGCTTGACTAGCGGCACAGATACGCAGTATTTT	CASSLTSGTDTQYF
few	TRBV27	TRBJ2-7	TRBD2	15	TGTGCCAGCAGTTTACTAGCGGGAGGGCCCTACGAGCAGTACTTC	CASSLLAGGPYEQYF
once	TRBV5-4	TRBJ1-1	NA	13	TGTGCCAGCAGCTTCAGGGGTCACACTGAAGCTTTCTTT	CASSFRGHTEAFF
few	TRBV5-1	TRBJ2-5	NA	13	TGCGCCAGCAGCTTGGGACAGCAAGAGACCCAGTACTTC	CASSLGQQETQYF
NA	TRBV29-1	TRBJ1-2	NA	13	TGCAGCGTTGAGGGGGGGAAGGGGAGAGGCTACACCTTC	CSVEGGKGRGYTF
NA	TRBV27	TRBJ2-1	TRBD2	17	TGTGCCAGCAGTCCATTGGGGGGACTAGCGGTGTACAATGAGCAGTTCTTC	CASSPLGGLAVYNEQFF
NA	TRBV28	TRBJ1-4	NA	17	TGTGCCAGCAGTACCCCCGGGAGGGGAGGGCTGAATGAAAAACTGTTTTTT	CASSTPGRGGLNEKLFF
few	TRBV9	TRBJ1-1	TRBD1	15	TGTGCCAGCAGCGTTCAGACAGGGGAAGGGACTGAAGCTTTCTTT	CASSVQTGEGTEAFF
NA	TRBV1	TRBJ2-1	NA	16	TGCACCAGCAGCCCCGTCCTAGCCAACCATCACCATGAGCAGTTCTTC	CTSSPVLANHHHEQFF
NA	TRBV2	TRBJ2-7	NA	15	TGTGCCAGCAGAGCCGGACTATCGGCTCTAATCGAGCAGTACTTC	CASRAGLSALIEQYF
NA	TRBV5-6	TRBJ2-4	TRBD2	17	TGTGCCAGCAGTGGGACTAGCGGGTCTTTATCCAAAAACATTCAGTACTTC	CASSGTSGSLSKNIQYF
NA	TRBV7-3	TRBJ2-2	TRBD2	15	TGTGCCAGCGGTTTAGCGGGAGTGAGCACCGGGGAGCTGTTTTTT	CASGLAGVSTGELFF
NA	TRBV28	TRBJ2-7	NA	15	TGTGCCAGCAGAGCCGCCCATCCGGGCTCCTACGAGCAGTACTTC	CASRAAHPGSYEQYF
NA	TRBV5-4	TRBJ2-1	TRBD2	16	TGTGCCAGCAGCAATAGGGGACTAGCGGGAGTCAATGAGCAGTTCTTC	CASSNRGLAGVNEQFF
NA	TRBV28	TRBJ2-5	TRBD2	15	TGTGCCAGCAGTTTTTCGCTAGCGGGTAGGGAGACCCAGTACTTC	CASSFSLAGRETQYF
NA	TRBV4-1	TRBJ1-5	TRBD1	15	TGCGCCAGCAGCCATGGGACAGGGGTAAATCAGCCCCAGCATTTT	CASSHGTGVNQPQHF
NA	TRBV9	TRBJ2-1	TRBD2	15	TGTGCCAGCAGCGTAGGCGGGAGAAGTACGACTGAGCAGTTCTTC	CASSVGGRSTTEQFF
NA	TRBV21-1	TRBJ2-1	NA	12	TGTGCCAGCAGCACAGGGGTCCATGAGCAGTTCTTC	CASSTGVHEQFF
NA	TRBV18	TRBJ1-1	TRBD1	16	TGTGCCAGCTCACCGGGCAGGGGGCGAATGGACACTGAAGCTTTCTTT	CASSPGRGRMDTEAFF
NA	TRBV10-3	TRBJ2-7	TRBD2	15	TGTGCCATCAGTGAGTCGGGGGGGACTAGCGGGACACTTTACTTC	CAISESGGTSGTLYF
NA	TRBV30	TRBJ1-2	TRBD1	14	TGTGCCTGGAGTGTTTCGACAGGGTCATATGGCTACACCTTC	CAWSVSTGSYGYTF
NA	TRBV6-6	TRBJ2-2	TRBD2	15	TGTGCCAGCACCAGAGGACTAGCGGACACCGGGGAGCTGTTTTTT	CASTRGLADTGELFF
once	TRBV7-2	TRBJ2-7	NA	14	TGTGCCAGCAGCCCTGTCTCAGCGGGCTACGAGCAGTACTTC	CASSPVSAGYEQYF
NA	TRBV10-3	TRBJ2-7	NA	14	TGTGCCTCCGAGAGGAGTGAGGCTTCCTACGAGCAGTACTTC	CASERSEASYEQYF
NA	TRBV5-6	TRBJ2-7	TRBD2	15	TGTGCCAGCAGCTTGACGGGGACTAGTTTCTACGAGCAGTACTTC	CASSLTGTSFYEQYF